The rows below give T cell receptor beta chains drawn from one sample of a study of shared clonotypes between healthy human individuals. The method was immunoSEQ multiplex PCR; TCRdb's version includes in-frame clones alone and lacks a portion of them. The table shows around 980,000 clones, with roughly 74% occurring only once. Sequenced: memory CD4+ T cells from PBMCs. The receptors shown here come from a man in his late teens or twenties in good health. Some clones in this sample may be carry-over from other donors' samples. Both conserved end residues are part of each CDR3. Each record gives: J gene, clone size, V gene, D gene, CDR3 protein, CDR3 DNA. D genes are given only for firm matches. For some rows the clone size is stated as once, few or many, or as a class when expanded; others skip it.

TRBJ2-4 | . | TRBV5-6 | . | CASSPAGQRGNIQYF | TGTGCCAGCAGCCCCGCGGGACAGCGGGGAAACATTCAGTACTTC
TRBJ2-1 | . | TRBV11-3 | TRBD2 | CASSLGELGLAGSYNEQFF | TGTGCCAGCAGCTTGGGGGAACTAGGACTAGCGGGATCCTACAATGAGCAGTTCTTC
TRBJ2-6 | . | TRBV5-1 | . | CASSLTGSPGANVLTF | TGCGCCAGCAGCTTAACAGGGTCGCCTGGGGCCAACGTCCTGACTTTC
TRBJ1-1 | few | TRBV28 | . | CASRPQGNTEAFF | TGTGCCAGCAGACCTCAGGGGAACACTGAAGCTTTCTTT
TRBJ1-5 | . | TRBV2 | . | CASSGQQNQPQHF | TGTGCCAGCAGTGGACAGCAAAATCAGCCCCAGCATTTT
TRBJ2-7 | . | TRBV25-1 | TRBD2 | CASSELGGKSIDEQYF | TGTGCCAGCAGTGAATTGGGAGGGAAATCTATCGACGAGCAGTACTTC
TRBJ1-1 | . | TRBV6-1 | . | CASSVFENTEAFF | TGTGCCAGCAGTGTTTTCGAGAACACTGAAGCTTTCTTT
TRBJ2-5 | . | TRBV9 | . | CASSPHQETQYF | TGTGCCAGCAGCCCTCACCAAGAGACCCAGTACTTC
TRBJ2-7 | . | TRBV5-1 | . | CASGIRSSYEQYF | TGCGCCAGCGGAATTAGGAGCTCCTACGAGCAGTACTTC
TRBJ2-7 | few | TRBV6-5 | TRBD1 | CASTPPDRGYEQYF | TGTGCCAGCACTCCGCCGGACAGGGGATACGAGCAGTACTTC
TRBJ2-7 | . | TRBV5-1 | TRBD2 | CASSFGAGSYEQYF | TGCGCCAGCAGCTTTGGAGCGGGAAGTTACGAGCAGTACTTC
TRBJ1-2 | . | TRBV7-2 | . | CASSLAPSHGGLF | TGTGCCAGCAGCTTAGCCCCCTCACACGGCGGGCTCTTC
TRBJ2-3 | once | TRBV5-1 | TRBD2 | CASSLELAGTTDTQYF | TGCGCCAGCAGCTTGGAACTAGCGGGGACGACAGATACGCAGTATTTT
TRBJ1-3 | . | TRBV29-1 | . | CSAVQGTGNTIYF | TGCAGCGCCGTACAGGGTACCGGAAACACCATATATTTT
TRBJ2-5 | . | TRBV5-4 | TRBD2 | CASHAGVPGTQYF | TGTGCCAGCCATGCGGGAGTCCCCGGGACCCAGTACTTC
TRBJ2-7 | . | TRBV6-5 | . | CASTRISGTYYEQYF | TGTGCCAGCACCCGAATATCCGGGACTTACTACGAGCAGTACTTC
TRBJ2-1 | few | TRBV6-6 | . | CASSYAGNYNEQFF | TGTGCCAGCAGTTACGCGGGGAACTACAATGAGCAGTTCTTC
TRBJ1-2 | . | TRBV5-6 | TRBD1 | CASSIRTGVYYGYTF | TGTGCCAGCAGCATACGGACAGGGGTGTACTATGGCTACACCTTC
TRBJ2-3 | . | TRBV19 | . | CASSIGQGLGTDTQYF | TGTGCCAGTAGTATAGGGCAGGGCCTCGGCACAGATACGCAGTATTTT
TRBJ1-3 | . | TRBV13 | TRBD1 | CASSITRGPGNTIYF | TGTGCCAGCAGCATCACCAGGGGGCCTGGAAACACCATATATTTT
TRBJ1-1 | . | TRBV28 | . | CASSSPPGSTEAFF | TGTGCCAGCAGTTCCCCCCCCGGGAGCACTGAAGCTTTCTTT
TRBJ2-5 | . | TRBV9 | TRBD2 | CASSVGGRAQETQYF | TGTGCCAGCAGCGTAGGCGGGAGGGCCCAAGAGACCCAGTACTTC
TRBJ2-5 | . | TRBV30 | . | CAAKGTGAQYF | TGTGCCGCCAAGGGGACCGGGGCCCAGTACTTC
TRBJ1-1 | once | TRBV28 | . | CASSFSTRTANTEAFF | TGTGCCAGCAGTTTTAGTACCAGGACAGCGAACACTGAAGCTTTCTTT
TRBJ1-2 | . | TRBV7-9 | TRBD1 | CASSFYPGQGAGGYTF | TGTGCCAGCAGCTTTTATCCGGGACAGGGGGCGGGAGGCTACACCTTC
TRBJ1-5 | . | TRBV28 | . | CASSFRIGEYSNQPQHF | TGTGCCAGCAGTTTTAGGATAGGGGAATATAGCAATCAGCCCCAGCATTTT
TRBJ1-1 | once | TRBV27 | . | CASSLLGGTEAFF | TGTGCCAGCAGTTTGTTAGGAGGCACTGAAGCTTTCTTT
TRBJ2-7 | . | TRBV5-1 | TRBD1 | CASTLGDSHYEQYF | TGCGCCAGCACTTTAGGGGACAGTCACTACGAGCAGTACTTC
TRBJ1-3 | . | TRBV7-2 | . | CASSLGSVSGNTIYF | TGTGCCAGCAGCTTGGGCAGCGTCTCTGGAAACACCATATATTTT
TRBJ2-1 | . | TRBV7-2 | TRBD2 | CASSLAASGKSEQFF | TGTGCCAGCAGCTTAGCGGCTAGCGGGAAGAGTGAGCAGTTCTTC
TRBJ2-7 | . | TRBV18 | . | CASSQTTAGAEQYF | TGTGCCAGCTCACAAACCACTGCAGGGGCCGAGCAGTACTTC
TRBJ2-2 | few | TRBV9 | . | CASSPRGDGDTGELFF | TGTGCCAGCAGCCCAAGAGGAGACGGAGACACCGGGGAGCTGTTTTTT
TRBJ2-7 | . | TRBV27 | TRBD1 | CASRDRGYEQYF | TGTGCCAGCAGGGACAGGGGCTACGAGCAGTACTTC
TRBJ1-2 | . | TRBV28 | . | CASRSAAAGALGGYTF | TGTGCCAGCAGATCCGCGGCGGCAGGGGCACTGGGTGGCTACACCTTC
TRBJ2-7 | once | TRBV5-4 | . | CASSLGGRVRNYEQYF | TGTGCCAGCAGCTTGGGGGGTCGCGTCAGAAACTACGAGCAGTACTTC
TRBJ1-4 | . | TRBV19 | . | CASRTGLGAANEKLFF | TGTGCCAGTAGAACAGGGCTAGGGGCAGCTAATGAAAAACTGTTTTTT
TRBJ1-3 | . | TRBV2 | . | CASSGTLTGNTIYF | TGTGCCAGCAGCGGGACACTTACTGGAAACACCATATATTTT
TRBJ2-7 | . | TRBV11-2 | . | CASSLVPGTTYEQYF | TGTGCCAGCAGCTTAGTCCCGGGGACAACCTACGAGCAGTACTTC
TRBJ2-3 | . | TRBV5-4 | TRBD2 | CASSLEIAGGSTDTQYF | TGTGCCAGCAGCTTAGAGATAGCGGGAGGCAGCACAGATACGCAGTATTTT
TRBJ2-7 | . | TRBV5-6 | TRBD1 | CASSNPDRVYEQYF | TGTGCCAGCAGCAACCCGGACAGGGTCTACGAGCAGTACTTC
TRBJ2-3 | . | TRBV5-4 | TRBD2 | CASSSGPRTSGRATDTQYF | TGTGCCAGCAGCTCGGGTCCCAGGACTAGCGGGAGGGCAACAGATACGCAGTATTTT
TRBJ2-2 | . | TRBV28 | . | CATAITTGELFF | TGTGCCACCGCGATTACCACCGGGGAGCTGTTTTTT
TRBJ2-7 | . | TRBV9 | TRBD2 | CASSASTSGGSYEQYF | TGTGCCAGCAGCGCCTCGACTAGCGGGGGATCCTACGAGCAGTACTTC
TRBJ1-1 | . | TRBV27 | . | CASAQGPNTEAFF | TGTGCCAGCGCTCAGGGGCCTAACACTGAAGCTTTCTTT
TRBJ1-2 | many | TRBV18 | TRBD1 | CASSPGTGVYGYTF | TGTGCCAGCTCACCCGGGACAGGGGTATATGGCTACACCTTC
TRBJ2-3 | . | TRBV30 | . | CAWSAGPSTDTQYF | TGTGCCTGGAGTGCCGGTCCCAGCACAGATACGCAGTATTTT
TRBJ2-7 | . | TRBV10-3 | . | CAIRLPQPGEQYF | TGTGCCATCAGGTTGCCCCAACCGGGCGAGCAGTACTTC
TRBJ2-7 | . | TRBV6-1 | TRBD2 | CASSLAGHSYEQYF | TGTGCCAGCAGTCTAGCGGGTCACTCCTACGAGCAGTACTTC
TRBJ1-4 | many | TRBV6-6 | . | CASNPGGGGEKLFF | TGTGCCAGCAACCCCGGGGGAGGTGGTGAAAAACTGTTTTTT
TRBJ1-5 | many | TRBV15 | TRBD1 | CATSSRTGGSQPQHF | TGTGCCACCAGCAGTAGGACAGGGGGAAGTCAGCCCCAGCATTTT
TRBJ2-2 | . | TRBV5-3 | TRBD2 | CARSLAKLAKGTGELFF | TGTGCCAGAAGCTTGGCCAAACTAGCGAAAGGGACCGGGGAGCTGTTTTTT